A selection of T cell receptor beta chains follows, all from one sample in a study of molecular identifiers for immune sequencing clone quantification. TCRdb re-analysed the PCR reads in MiXCR, keeping a single row per CDR3 protein. The sample gives roughly 100,000 distinct CDR3 sequences, about 35% of which show up once; 9% to 10% is in the top ten. The source material was naive CD8+ T cells from blood, with Jurkat cell RNA spiked in. These receptor sequences come from a human donor in good health. Some libraries in this study had Jurkat cell RNA spiked in. Both conserved end residues are trimmed from each CDR3. Fields, in order: V gene, J gene, CDR3 protein.

V gene: TRBV7-8; J gene: TRBJ2-4; CDR3 protein: ASSFWGLLAKNIQY
V gene: TRBV19; J gene: TRBJ2-1; CDR3 protein: ASSGGEQF
V gene: TRBV4-3; J gene: TRBJ2-7; CDR3 protein: ASSQDRNQGYEQY
V gene: TRBV12-3/TRBV12-4; J gene: TRBJ1-5; CDR3 protein: ASSQDGDQPQH
V gene: TRBV5-1; J gene: TRBJ2-7; CDR3 protein: ASSLTGPEQY
V gene: TRBV9; J gene: TRBJ1-5; CDR3 protein: ASSDGGGNQPQH
V gene: TRBV5-6; J gene: TRBJ2-7; CDR3 protein: ASSQDRASYEQN
V gene: TRBV4-3; J gene: TRBJ2-7; CDR3 protein: ASRQDRAGRAYEQY
V gene: TRBV27; J gene: TRBJ2-7; CDR3 protein: ASRPAGPLYEQY
V gene: TRBV6-1; J gene: TRBJ2-7; CDR3 protein: ASSEAPVWGYEQY
V gene: TRBV29-1; J gene: TRBJ2-1; CDR3 protein: SVEGGRRYNEQF
V gene: TRBV20-1; J gene: TRBJ1-5; CDR3 protein: SARDRGLGVSSNQPQH
V gene: TRBV7-2; J gene: TRBJ2-3; CDR3 protein: ASSQPGDVGFTDTQY
V gene: TRBV20-1; J gene: TRBJ2-7; CDR3 protein: SARVLAGGGEQH
V gene: TRBV14; J gene: TRBJ2-2; CDR3 protein: ASSETSGRYTGELF
V gene: TRBV27; J gene: TRBJ2-5; CDR3 protein: ASSLFPVDEGETQY
V gene: TRBV9; J gene: TRBJ2-7; CDR3 protein: ASSADSDYEQY
V gene: TRBV5-1; J gene: TRBJ2-4; CDR3 protein: ASSLVGRTLQAKNIQY
V gene: TRBV7-9; J gene: TRBJ2-7; CDR3 protein: ASRADSLPYEQY
V gene: TRBV9; J gene: TRBJ1-5; CDR3 protein: ASSPGGARNQPQH
V gene: TRBV5-3; J gene: TRBJ1-2; CDR3 protein: ASSFSGGDHGYT
V gene: TRBV7-6; J gene: TRBJ1-2; CDR3 protein: ASSSGPDYT
V gene: TRBV6-6; J gene: TRBJ2-5; CDR3 protein: ASSSVGQEGETQY
V gene: TRBV7-6; J gene: TRBJ1-4; CDR3 protein: ASSLGTGTGGGEKLF
V gene: TRBV7-2; J gene: TRBJ2-7; CDR3 protein: ASSLASNRYYEQY
V gene: TRBV6-4; J gene: TRBJ2-7; CDR3 protein: ATPRDRDYEQY
V gene: TRBV6-4; J gene: TRBJ2-1; CDR3 protein: ASSVLPGVELF
V gene: TRBV6-5; J gene: TRBJ2-5; CDR3 protein: ASSYSSVLTQY
V gene: TRBV7-9; J gene: TRBJ2-5; CDR3 protein: ASSLNEAVGETQY
V gene: TRBV19; J gene: TRBJ2-1; CDR3 protein: ASSMGLAGLDEQF
V gene: TRBV7-3; J gene: TRBJ2-3; CDR3 protein: ASSLSGRPDTQY
V gene: TRBV27; J gene: TRBJ1-2; CDR3 protein: ASSVHSNYGYT
V gene: TRBV7-9; J gene: TRBJ1-3; CDR3 protein: ASSPRGSGNTIY
V gene: TRBV28; J gene: TRBJ2-7; CDR3 protein: ASSVLAGDYEQY
V gene: TRBV6-1; J gene: TRBJ2-7; CDR3 protein: ARSEGYDVSYEQY
V gene: TRBV20-1; J gene: TRBJ2-7; CDR3 protein: SAGWGGYEQY
V gene: TRBV28; J gene: TRBJ2-7; CDR3 protein: ASESRWAGTYEQY
V gene: TRBV3-1; J gene: TRBJ2-7; CDR3 protein: ASSQGWSEEY
V gene: TRBV4-3; J gene: TRBJ2-5; CDR3 protein: ASSQESPSQGYQRYQETQY
V gene: TRBV6-2/TRBV6-3; J gene: TRBJ2-2; CDR3 protein: ASNLGAGTGELF
V gene: TRBV7-8; J gene: TRBJ1-1; CDR3 protein: ASSLAHPGGTEAF